One and the same sample provided the 24 T cell receptor beta chains below, sequenced in a study of graft-versus-host responses after intestinal transplantation. Sequenced by immunoSEQ multiplex PCR; TCRdb stores in-frame clones only, minus some. The repertoire holds 20,000 or so clones, 75% to 95% seen once, with around 1.9% in the top ten. Source: PBMCs, taken roughly 390 days after transplant. The receptors were gathered from a human patient who received an intestinal transplant, so some T cells may come from the graft donor.

The chain uses TRBV4-1 and TRBJ2-3; TRBD2 matches 12 bases. With V trimmed by 4 bases and J by 1 base, 9 bases remained unmatched. The CDR3 runs 18 residues. Germline V lookup: CDR1 MGHRA, CDR2 YSYEKL. The CDR3 DNA sequence: TGCGCCAGCAGCCTATCTAGCGGGAGGGCCAGGGGCACAGATACGCAGTATTTT. This sequence encodes CASSLSSGRARGTDTQYF.

J is TRBJ2-1 and V is TRBV6-4, with 11 bases identical to TRBD2. The J segment lost 7 bases and the V segment lost 5 bases, leaving 10 bases of the junction unmatched. Germline-derived CDR1 and CDR2 are MRHNA and SNTAGT. The CDR3 is made up of 16 amino acids. For the CDR3, the DNA is TGTGCCAGCAGTCCCTTAGCGGGAGGGCCGGGGAATGAGCAGTTCTTC. Protein: CASSPLAGGPGNEQFF.

This clone was detected a few times. The V call is TRBV11-2, the J call TRBJ2-5, with unresolved D. CDR3 length equals 13 residues. Trimming removed 5 bases from V and 2 bases from J, with 9 bases in between. Germline V gives CDR1 SGHAT, CDR2 FQNNGV. In DNA form, the CDR3 reads TGTGCCAGCAGCCCTCCGGGTCAAGAGACCCAGTACTTC. Its protein is CASSPPGQETQYF.

V usage is TRBV30 and J usage is TRBJ2-7, with TRBD2 identical over 11 bases. Germline V gene data show CDR1 as GTSNPN and CDR2 as SVGIG (reference sequence). This CDR3 comprises 13 residues. Losses at the gene ends were 4 bases for V and 6 bases for J; bases not matched to a gene: 5. In DNA, the CDR3 is TGTGCCTGGATAGCGGGAGGGCCTGCCGAGCAGTACTTC. Translated: CAWIAGGPAEQYF.

The chain joins TRBV6-6 to TRBJ1-5, with 7 bases lining up with TRBD1. V trimming: 5 bases; J trimming: 2 bases; junction bases outside the gene matches: 6. This CDR3 comprises 15 residues. Germline CDR1 and CDR2: MNHNY and SVGAGI (reference sequence). CDR3 DNA: TGTGCCAGCAGTATCCGACAGGGAGGCAATCAGCCCCAGCATTTT. Amino acid sequence: CASSIRQGGNQPQHF.

The genes are TRBV7-2 and TRBJ2-1, with 7 bases aligning to TRBD2. Germline CDR1 SGHTA, CDR2 FQGNSA. V gave up 5 bases and J gave up 7 bases; unmatched junction bases: 14. This CDR3 has 16 residues. The CDR3 loop reads CASSQTSRLPGNEQFF. In DNA form, the CDR3 reads TGTGCCAGCAGCCAGACTAGCAGACTACCTGGGAATGAGCAGTTCTTC.

This clone has just a few counts. This chain uses TRBV9 with TRBJ2-1; D ambiguous. Germline V gene sequence: CDR1 SGDLS, CDR2 YYNGEE. V lost 1 base, J lost 6 bases, and 5 bases lay in between. This CDR3 contains 12 residues. This CDR3 reads CASSVQFNEQFF. CDR3 DNA: TGTGCCAGCAGCGTACAATTCAATGAGCAGTTCTTC.

This chain links TRBV28 with TRBJ2-2; possibly TRBD1 for D (6 bases). The CDR3 length is 13 residues. Germline CDR1 is MDHEN and CDR2 is SYDVKM. V was pared by 8 bases and J by 0 bases, with 7 bases between. The CDR3 coding sequence is TGTGCCAGCGCAGGGGCGAACACCGGGGAGCTGTTTTTT. Amino acids: CASAGANTGELFF.

This rearrangement joins TRBV2 to TRBJ2-5; D gene uncertain. The V and J ends lost 5 bases and 5 bases respectively, with 12 bases between them. The CDR3 runs 13 residues. Looked up from germline, CDR1 is SNHLY and CDR2 is FYNNEI. DNA of the CDR3: TGTGCCAGCAGTTTAGCAACCAGGGAGACCCAGTACTTC. It codes for CASSLATRETQYF.

This clone was detected once. The DNA of the CDR3 is TGTGCCAGCAGCTTAGGGGGCAGCGAAAACATTCAGTACTTC. It specifies CASSLGGSENIQYF. The rearrangement links TRBV7-2 to TRBJ2-4, with D possibly being TRBD1 (5 bases). Germline V gene data show CDR1 as SGHTA and CDR2 as FQGNSA. This CDR3 has 14 amino acids. V was trimmed by 1 base and J by 5 bases, leaving 9 bases between them.

The chain joins TRBV2 to TRBJ2-5; 9 positions match TRBD2. This CDR3 has 15 residues. V shed 0 bases, J shed 1 base, and the junction held 0 bases outside the gene matches. Germline CDR1 reads SNHLY; CDR2 reads FYNNEI. The CDR3, as DNA: TGTGCCAGCAGTGAAGCGCGGGGGGGCCAAGAGACCCAGTACTTC. Translation: CASSEARGGQETQYF.

The rearrangement links TRBV14 to TRBJ2-5; D possibly corresponds to TRBD1 (7 bases). Trimming took off 0 bases at V and 5 bases at J, with 19 bases between the two ends. Germline CDR1 and CDR2: SGHDN and FVKESK. The CDR3 is 17 amino acids. The CDR3 loop is CASSQERRGRRGETQYF. DNA of the CDR3: TGTGCCAGCAGCCAAGAACGGAGGGGGCGCAGAGGGGAGACCCAGTACTTC.

The gene calls are TRBV6-5 and TRBJ2-3; perhaps TRBD2 as D (6 bases). The germline V and J ends were trimmed by 6 bases and 6 bases, with 13 bases remaining between them. This CDR3 spans 13 amino acids. The V gene's germline CDR1 is MNHEY and CDR2 SVGAGI. The CDR3: CASSARLGDTQYF. The CDR3 DNA is TGTGCCAGCAGCGCCCGACTAGGGGATACGCAGTATTTT.

The genes are TRBV6-5 and TRBJ2-1; 12 nucleotides line up with TRBD2. Trimming removed 5 bases from V and 4 bases from J; junction bases left unmatched: 3. The germline gives CDR1 MNHEY, CDR2 SVGAGI. CDR3 length: 15 amino acids. The CDR3 region is CASSRGLAGYNEQFF. In DNA form, the CDR3 reads TGTGCCAGCAGTCGCGGACTAGCGGGGTACAATGAGCAGTTCTTC.

This chain links TRBV7-5 with TRBJ2-7; the table's D call, TRBD1, has no DNA check behind it. TRBV7-5 is termed a pseudogene. This CDR3 is built from 12 residues. The CDR3 sequence is CASRQDSYEQYF. The CDR3 DNA sequence: TGTGCCAGCAGACAGGACTCCTACGAGCAGTACTTC.

The V gene is TRBV6-6, the J gene TRBJ2-3, with a possible D match to TRBD2 (7 bases). With 5 bases removed from V and 5 bases from J, the gap between germline ends came to 20 bases. The CDR3 sequence is 16 residues long. Germline CDR1 is MNHNY and CDR2 is SVGAGI (reference sequence). The CDR3 DNA follows: TGTGCCAGCAGTACCCTCGAGGGGGGGGCAATAGATACGCAGTATTTT. This translates into CASSTLEGGAIDTQYF.

The V gene is TRBV2, the J gene TRBJ1-2; the D gene is possibly TRBD1 (6 bases). Trimming took off 6 bases at V and 7 bases at J, with 12 bases between the two ends. CDR1 is SNHLY, CDR2 FYNNEI, per germline. This CDR3 has 12 residues. The CDR3 protein is CASRAGVSGYTF. The CDR3 DNA reads as TGTGCCAGCAGAGCAGGGGTCTCTGGCTACACCTTC.

The chain combines TRBV6-1 with TRBJ2-3, with D hard to call. Germline V gene lookup returns CDR1 MNHNS and CDR2 SASEGT. V was cut by 5 bases and J by 2 bases, with 14 bases left in between. The CDR3 is made up of 15 amino acids. The DNA of the CDR3 is TGTGCCAGCAGTCCCTGGGTGGGAACCACAGATACGCAGTATTTT. Translating gives CASSPWVGTTDTQYF.

This rearrangement joins TRBV6-6 to TRBJ1-1, with 10 bases that match TRBD1. Germline loops: CDR1 MNHNY, CDR2 SVGAGI (reference sequence). CDR3 length equals 15 residues. V trimming: 5 bases; J trimming: 7 bases; junction bases outside the gene matches: 10. DNA of the CDR3: TGTGCCAGCAGTGGAACCGGGACAGGGGACAATGAAGCTTTCTTT. Translating gives CASSGTGTGDNEAFF.

The chain combines TRBV5-1 with TRBJ2-5; 10 bases align to TRBD2. Germline V gene sequence: CDR1 SGHRS, CDR2 YFSETQ. V gave up 7 bases and J gave up 6 bases; unmatched junction bases: 12. This CDR3 region has 15 residues. The CDR3: CASGSAGGSGKTQYF. CDR3 coding DNA: TGCGCCAGCGGATCAGCGGGAGGGAGTGGAAAGACCCAGTACTTC.

The J gene is TRBJ1-5, the V gene TRBV5-1; TRBD1 agrees at 9 bases. This CDR3 has 15 residues. CDR1 is SGHRS and CDR2 is YFSETQ in the germline V gene. Trimming at V came to 5 bases and at J to 7 bases, leaving 10 bases not matched to a gene. CDR3 sequence: CASSYDTGGRQPQHF. Written as DNA, the CDR3 is TGCGCCAGCAGTTATGACACAGGGGGCAGGCAGCCCCAGCATTTT.

Written as DNA, the CDR3 is TGCGCCAGCAGCCCCCGGGGTGGGGGACTAGTTTCCTACAATGAGCAGTTCTTC. It specifies CASSPRGGGLVSYNEQFF. The chain is built from TRBV4-1 and TRBJ2-1, with TRBD2 identical over 8 bases. Germline CDR1 reads MGHRA; CDR2 reads YSYEKL. The CDR3 contains 18 residues. V gave up 4 bases and J gave up 1 base; unmatched junction bases: 12.

The J gene is TRBJ2-3, the V gene TRBV6-4; 8 bases agree with TRBD2. The germline gives CDR1 MRHNA, CDR2 SNTAGT. CDR3 length equals 15 residues. V trimming: 2 bases; J trimming: 2 bases; junction bases outside the gene matches: 3. The CDR3 spells CASSDTAGATDTQYF. The CDR3 DNA is TGTGCCAGCAGTGACACAGCGGGGGCCACAGATACGCAGTATTTT.

The rearrangement uses TRBV6-6 and TRBJ1-4; 7 positions agree with TRBD1. V lost 8 bases and J lost 6; bases outside the gene matches: 9. The CDR3 contains 14 residues. Germline values: CDR1 MNHNY, CDR2 SVGAGI (reference sequence). The CDR3 spells CASRLGTEDEKLFF. The CDR3 nucleotides read TGTGCCAGCCGATTAGGGACAGAGGATGAAAAACTGTTTTTT.